Following are 26 T cell receptor beta chains from one sample sequenced in a study of vaccination effects on CD4 cells after COVID-19 (dated by TCRdb to between 2020 and 2023). Their target antigens are unknown. Libraries came from the immunoSEQ multiplex PCR assay. In TCRdb, the immuneACCESS table is reduced to in-frame sequences with V and J assigned. These tables do not hold every clone; where another copy was compared, an unresolved V gene accounts for under half, and the others remain unexplained. The sample contains 30,000 to 35,000 clones, around 75% of them found a single time. 6.6% of the sample goes to the ten largest clones. After more than 9 days of culture, CD4+ T cells were isolated with the EasySep CD4+ T cell isolation kit. Convalescent patients had PCR-confirmed SARS-CoV-2 infection between March and December 2020, before Alpha, Beta and Delta variants emerged in the United States. Participants received two doses of either the BNT162b2 or the mRNA-1273 mRNA SARS-CoV-2 vaccine.

The material was CD4+ T cells from PBMCs cultured without peptide, obtained after COVID-19 vaccination. The origin of the receptors is a human donor who had a prior SARS-CoV-2 infection.

This chain connects TRBV6-5 to TRBJ2-5, with D unresolved. Germline lookup yields CDR1 MNHEY and CDR2 SVGAGI. Trimming stripped 0 bases from V and 0 bases from J, with 5 bases between. This CDR3 comprises 14 residues. The CDR3: CASSYSGDQETQYF. The CDR3 DNA is TGTGCCAGCAGTTACTCTGGCGACCAAGAGACCCAGTACTTC.

The chain combines TRBV28 with TRBJ2-1; D unresolved. Between the trimmed V and J ends, which lost 5 bases and 4 bases, there was a span of 9 bases. The CDR3 runs to 13 residues. Germline CDR1 and CDR2: MDHEN and SYDVKM. This chain's CDR3 is CASSLDPYNEQFF. The CDR3, as DNA: TGTGCCAGCAGTCTGGACCCTTACAATGAGCAGTTCTTC. Variable domain in full (rest from reference TRBV28 and TRBJ2-1): DVKVTQSSRYLVKRTGEKVFLECVQDMDHENMFWYRQDPGLGLRLIYFSYDVKMKEKGDIPEGYSVSREKKERFSLILESASTNQTSMYLCASSLDPYNEQFFGPGTRLTVL.

This chain connects TRBV5-6 to TRBJ1-2, with TRBD1 matching 8 bases. Germline CDR1 reads SGHDT; CDR2 reads YYEEEE. V lost 1 base and J lost 8; bases outside the gene matches: 7. The CDR3 covers 14 residues. CDR3 sequence reads: CASSLSQGAGGYTF. CDR3 nucleotides: TGTGCCAGCAGCTTGAGTCAGGGGGCGGGGGGCTACACCTTC.

This rearrangement joins TRBV5-1 to TRBJ2-3; perhaps TRBD1 as D (5 bases). CDR1 is SGHRS and CDR2 is YFSETQ in the germline V gene. The CDR3 is made up of 16 amino acids. The V and J ends lost 0 bases and 5 bases respectively, with 16 bases between them. The CDR3 region has the DNA TGCGCCAGCAGCTTGGGGCCAGGGTCTGGTCTAGATACGCAGTATTTT. This codes for CASSLGPGSGLDTQYF.

This chain links TRBV5-1 with TRBJ1-6, with D maybe TRBD1 (5 bases). Germline CDR1 and CDR2: SGHRS and YFSETQ. V lost 4 bases to trimming and J lost 4 bases, with 12 bases between them. This CDR3 is built from 15 residues. CDR3 loop: CASSAQGFYNSPLHF. Written as DNA, the CDR3 is TGCGCCAGCAGCGCCCAGGGTTTTTATAATTCACCCCTCCACTTT.

The chain recombines TRBV11-3 with TRBJ2-1; 10 bases fit TRBD2. The CDR3 is 16 amino acids. Germline CDR1 and CDR2: SGHNT and YENEEA. V gave up 5 bases and J gave up 5 bases; unmatched junction bases: 9. The CDR3 spells CASSPSGSDVDNEQFF. The CDR3 DNA is TGTGCCAGCAGCCCTAGCGGGAGTGATGTTGACAATGAGCAGTTCTTC.

The chain employs TRBV5-4 and TRBJ2-7; no definite D call. Germline V lookup: CDR1 SGHNT, CDR2 YYREEE (reference sequence). V was shortened by 2 bases and J by 4 bases, with 10 bases between the two germline ends. The CDR3 is made up of 13 amino acids. For the CDR3, the DNA is TGTGCCAGCAGCTTTGGGGTCTTGTACGAGCAGTACTTC. Protein: CASSFGVLYEQYF.

The gene calls are TRBV12-3 or TRBV12-4 and TRBJ2-5; D gene uncertain. The V end was cut by 5 bases, the J end by 8 bases, with 9 bases between. The CDR3 covers 11 residues. CDR3 region: CASSLVGTQYF. The CDR3 DNA is TGTGCCAGCAGTCTGGTCGGAACCCAGTACTTC.

This chain connects TRBV5-1 to TRBJ2-3; 10 bases match TRBD2. There are 17 residues in the CDR3. Germline V gives CDR1 SGHRS, CDR2 YFSETQ. V gave up 2 bases and J gave up 3 bases; unmatched junction bases: 9. DNA for the CDR3: TGCGCCAGCAGCTTAAACTCCTTGACTAGCGGGACAGATACGCAGTATTTT. This translates into CASSLNSLTSGTDTQYF.

V gene TRBV27 combines with J gene TRBJ1-6; D may be TRBD1 (5 bases). Germline CDR1 and CDR2: MNHEY and SMNVEV (reference sequence). Trimming removed 6 bases at V and 7 bases at J, with 19 bases between. CDR3 length equals 16 residues. The CDR3 here is CASSRSSAGNNSPLHF. The DNA of the CDR3 is TGTGCCAGCAGCCGGTCGTCGGCAGGGAACAATTCACCCCTCCACTTT.

V gene TRBV4-1 combines with J gene TRBJ1-5, with TRBD1 as a possible D gene (6 bases). Germline CDR1 reads MGHRA; CDR2 reads YSYEKL. The CDR3 consists of 15 residues. The V end lost 1 base, the J end lost 7 bases, and 14 bases lay between the germline ends. CDR3 residues: CASSQGTVVSQPQHF. The CDR3 DNA is TGCGCCAGCAGCCAAGGGACAGTTGTCAGCCAGCCCCAGCATTTT.

V gene TRBV9 combines with J gene TRBJ2-2; 8 bases line up with TRBD1. The CDR3 loop spans 16 amino acids. Germline V gives CDR1 SGDLS, CDR2 YYNGEE. The ends lost 3 bases at V and 2 bases at J; junction bases unmatched: 6. CDR3 residues: CASSAQGQANTGELFF. CDR3 sequence (DNA): TGTGCCAGCAGCGCACAGGGACAGGCTAACACCGGGGAGCTGTTTTTT.

The chain couples TRBV5-1 to TRBJ2-6; D is ambiguous. The V end lost 7 bases, the J end lost 0 bases, and 11 bases lay between the germline ends. Germline CDR1 reads SGHRS; CDR2 reads YFSETQ. The CDR3 loop spans 15 amino acids. Here the CDR3 DNA reads TGCGCCAGCGGATCTCTAAGCTCTGGGGCCAACGTCCTGACTTTC. This sequence encodes CASGSLSSGANVLTF.

The chain joins TRBV2 to TRBJ2-7, with 7 bases that match TRBD1. The CDR3 loop spans 14 amino acids. Trimming removed 3 bases from V and 1 base from J; junction bases left unmatched: 3. The V gene's germline CDR1 is SNHLY and CDR2 FYNNEI. The CDR3 DNA sequence: TGTGCCAGCAGTGACCAGGGGGAATCCTACGAGCAGTACTTC. It yields the protein CASSDQGESYEQYF. Full variable domain (rest looked up from reference TRBV2 and TRBJ2-7): EPEVTQTPSHQVTQMGQEVILRCVPISNHLYFYWYRQILGQKVEFLVSFYNNEISEKSEIFDDQFSVERPDGSNFTLKIRSTKLEDSAMYFCASSDQGESYEQYFGPGTRLTVT.

V and J are TRBV9 and TRBJ2-1; the match to TRBD2 covers 10 bases. The germline CDR1 and CDR2 sequences are SGDLS and YYNGEE. J gave up 2 bases and V 7 bases, and 3 bases lay outside the gene matches. This CDR3 region has 14 residues. CDR3 bases: TGTGCCAGCGCACTAGCGGGAACCTACAATGAGCAGTTCTTC. Amino acids: CASALAGTYNEQFF.

The chain uses TRBV6-2 or TRBV6-3 and TRBJ1-2; a weak D match, TRBD1 (6 bases). The V and J ends lost 2 bases and 10 bases respectively, with 23 bases between them. This CDR3 is 16 amino acids long. Per germline, CDR1 MNHEY and CDR2 SVGEGT. The CDR3 here is CASSYLRTASTMDYTF. The CDR3 coding sequence is TGTGCCAGCAGTTACCTGAGGACAGCCTCTACTATGGACTACACCTTC.

In its sample, this clone was seen a few times. CDR3 in DNA: TGTGCCAGCAGCTTAGCGTCAGGCTCCTACGAGCAGTACTTC. Protein product: CASSLASGSYEQYF. The chain uses TRBV7-9 and TRBJ2-7; no definite D call. This CDR3 contains 14 residues. With 0 bases removed from V and 0 bases from J, the gap between germline ends came to 6 bases. CDR1 and CDR2 (germline): SEHNR, FQNEAQ (reference sequence).

The V and J genes are TRBV4-2 and TRBJ2-3; 12 positions agree with TRBD2. The CDR3 has 16 amino acids. The germline CDR1 and CDR2 sequences are LGHNA and YNFKEQ. V gave up 0 bases and J gave up 4 bases; unmatched junction bases: 2. This CDR3 is CASSQELAGGPDTQYF. The CDR3 nucleotides are TGTGCCAGCAGCCAAGAACTAGCGGGGGGCCCAGATACGCAGTATTTT.

V and J are TRBV5-6 and TRBJ2-5, with 8 bases matching TRBD1. Per the germline V gene, CDR1 is SGHDT and CDR2 is YYEEEE. Trimming took 2 bases from V and 4 from J; bases not matched to a gene: 7. The CDR3 is made up of 15 amino acids. Here the CDR3 reads CASSFAGGARETQYF. The CDR3 bases are TGTGCCAGCAGCTTCGCAGGGGGCGCGAGAGAGACCCAGTACTTC.

This clone was found a few times. The J gene is TRBJ2-7, the V gene TRBV7-8; 13 bases line up with TRBD2. V lost 3 bases and J lost 6; bases outside the gene matches: 14. The CDR3 runs to 18 residues. Germline CDR1 and CDR2: SGHVS and FQNEAQ. The CDR3 DNA is TGTGCCAGCAGCTTCCCGACTAGCGGGAGGACCGTAGTTGTCGAGCAGTACTTC. As protein: CASSFPTSGRTVVVEQYF.

The V call is TRBV5-1, the J call TRBJ2-7; TRBD1 might be the D (8 bases). The CDR3 covers 14 residues. V lost 5 bases to trimming and J lost 7 bases, with 19 bases between them. Germline loops: CDR1 SGHRS, CDR2 YFSETQ. CDR3 DNA: TGCGCCAGCAGGAAAACAGGGGGGGAGTTTGAGCAGTACTTC. Its protein product is CASRKTGGEFEQYF. Combining the CDR3 with reference TRBV5-1 and TRBJ2-7 gives the whole variable domain KAGVTQTPRYLIKTRGQQVTLSCSPISGHRSVSWYQQTPGQGLQFLFEYFSETQRNKGNFPGRFSGRQFSNSRSEMNVSTLELGDSALYLCASRKTGGEFEQYFGPGTRLTVT.

The rearrangement links TRBV5-4 to TRBJ2-3; perhaps TRBD2 as D (6 bases). Per germline, CDR1 SGHNT and CDR2 YYREEE (reference sequence). The CDR3 has 14 amino acids. V gave up 1 base and J gave up 4 bases, with 10 bases separating them. CDR3 in amino acids: CASSLFGRADTQYF. CDR3 bases: TGTGCCAGCAGCTTGTTCGGGAGAGCAGATACGCAGTATTTT.

This clone ranks as medium-sized. The V and J genes are TRBV11-3 and TRBJ2-2; 11 positions match TRBD1. In germline, CDR1 is SGHNT, CDR2 YENEEA. This CDR3 has 16 amino acids. Unmatched junction bases numbered 5, after V lost 5 bases and J lost 3 bases. The CDR3 loop is CASSLRTGGDTGELFF. CDR3 coding DNA: TGTGCCAGCAGCCTAAGGACAGGGGGCGACACCGGGGAGCTGTTTTTT.

The chain combines TRBV23-1 with TRBJ1-2; D not resolved. TRBV23-1 is marked as an open reading frame, function uncertain. The V end was cut by 4 bases, the J end by 8 bases, with 11 bases between. This CDR3 contains 12 residues. For the CDR3, the DNA is TGCGCCAGCAGTCTCCCTAGGGTAGGCTACACCTTC. This codes for CASSLPRVGYTF.

The chain couples TRBV12-5 to TRBJ2-1; D is uncertain. Germline-derived CDR1 and CDR2 are LGHNT and FRNRAP. Trimming cost V 5 bases and J 10 bases, with 9 bases left between them. This CDR3 spans 11 amino acids. The CDR3 reads CASGVRKEQFF. The CDR3, as DNA: TGTGCTAGTGGTGTAAGGAAAGAGCAGTTCTTC.

This sequence joins TRBV29-1 and TRBJ2-5, with 8 nucleotides matching TRBD1. Germline V gene sequence: CDR1 SQVTM, CDR2 ANQGSEA. The CDR3 runs to 14 residues. The V gene end was trimmed by 5 bases and the J gene end by 3 bases; junction bases not matched to a gene: 8. This CDR3 reads CSVRPGQEKETQYF. DNA of the CDR3: TGCAGCGTTAGGCCGGGACAGGAAAAAGAGACCCAGTACTTC.